This entry is about one T cell receptor beta chain. Only one count was recorded for this clone. No antigen is known for it. No base quality information exists; no much larger clone differs at one position. The sample holds other DNA sequences that translate to the same CDR3. V was cut back by 6 bases and J by 5 bases, leaving a gap of 10 bases between them. From the germline V gene, CDR1 is MDHEN and CDR2 is SYDVKM. The CDR3 numbers 12 residues from cysteine through phenylalanine. The entry retains the CDR3 DNA only, 36 bases that are in frame from base 1. The record originates from a study of shared clonotypes between healthy human individuals (dated by TCRdb to about 2020). Notes on the research overall: The cohort included three men and a couple of women between 18 and 49 years of age. Between about 0.85 and 10 billion PBMCs per donor were obtained by leukapheresis. For each donor, three plates each were used for CD4 naive and CD4 memory, two plates were used for CD8 naive, and one plate was used for CD8 memory. Blood TCR repertoires of about five healthy adults were deeply sequenced to estimate repertoire size and the extent of clonotype sharing between individuals. To increase sequencing depth and limit assay-specific biases, TCR repertoire library preparation and sequencing were carried out by different laboratories using diverse techniques.

On the study overall, not on this receptor specifically: Pairwise subsampling led to the expectation that sequencing depth would affect the degree of clonotype sharing among donors. Because the study included a small number of donors, the genetic and exposure-history diversity represented was limited. Rarefaction of sorted-subset datasets indicated incomplete sequencing despite the large sequencing depth. Naive subsets generally had larger estimated clonotype richness than memory subsets. When a few donors were compared, the shared fraction of clonotypes was roughly 4.8% for naive CD4, roughly 3.3% for naive CD8, 2.3% for memory CD4, and roughly 0.4% for memory CD8. Only blood was sampled, and tissue TCR repertoires likely differ from those in blood. Higher generation probabilities were observed for clonotypes shared by all four sorted-subset donors than for non-shared clonotypes.

Donors were healthy HIV-negative adults with no recently reported acute infections or vaccinations. Every donor was a Caucasian adult residing in Nashville, Tennessee, USA. CD4+ T cells were enriched by magnetic negative selection, after which naive cells were positively selected on CD45RA and the negative fraction was taken as the memory subset. Blood was collected by leukapheresis, and PBMCs were isolated by Ficoll-Histopaque density gradient centrifugation and then cryopreserved in liquid nitrogen vapor phase. Analytical flow cytometry was used to check the purity and quantity of every magnetically sorted T cell population. Genomic DNA was isolated from every sorted fraction and measured by UV absorbance on a Nanodrop 2000c. Using the deep immunoSEQ assay, TCR CDR3 regions were amplified from genomic DNA by multiplex PCR. Extracted genomic DNA from each cell subset was spread evenly across all wells of several immunoSEQ 96-well plates, with each plate serving as a replicate. For sorted subsets, about 0.2 ug genomic DNA, equal to some 28,000 T cell genomes, was loaded into each replicate PCR. The purified libraries were quantified using a Qubit 3.0 fluorometer, sized with a Bioanalyzer 2100, and then quantified again using the KAPA Library Quantification kit. Every immunoSEQ 96-well plate was sequenced on a separate single-read 150-cycle Illumina NextSeq 550 flow cell. On the study's bioinformatics: Because the immunoSEQ output held only junctional sequences and lacked quality scores, the filtering could not match the filtering applied to full-length reads. Sequences were annotated with PyIR, a Python wrapper for IgBLAST v1.9, using IMGT germline references to assign V/J genes and CDR3. Any read was removed if the V/J assignment was weak (E-value above 1e-6), the CDR3 was missing, or the read contained stop codons, out-of-frame junctions, or ambiguous translated residues. V3J clonotypes were defined as sequences sharing the same inferred V gene, J gene, and CDR3 amino acid sequence. Percentage overlap between repertoires was computed as shared unique clonotypes divided by the size of the smaller repertoire. RTK rarefaction, the Chao1 estimator, and Recon v2.1 estimates of unobserved clonotypes were used to assess repertoire richness. Generation probabilities were computed with OLGA for all TCRbeta clonotypes obtained by the gDNA method from several donors. TCRdb mirrors the immuneACCESS table, restricted to in-frame sequences. Some clones are absent from its copies; in checked studies, under half trace to an unresolved V gene, and the reason for the others is unknown. V, J and clone size are taken as reported in that table, and D and trimming were inferred from the DNA itself. This sample is represented by roughly 2.2 million clones; 85% to 95% of them were singletons. The ten largest clonotypes hold 0.37% of the sample.

This chain is built from TRBV28 and TRBJ1-2; TRBD1 might be the D gene, on 5 matching bases. The source material was naive CD4+ T cells from PBMCs. Reading the label with the study, this specimen's cell subset or site is: CD45RA+ positively selected. This TCR was sampled from a young man in good health. Some clones in this sample may be carry-over from other donors' samples. CDR3 sequence: CASRAGGYGYTF. The sequenced DNA: TGTGCCAGCAGAGCCGGGGGGTATGGCTACACCTTC.